Listed below are T cell receptor beta chains from one sample, sequenced in a study of OX40 agonist ivuxolimab in advanced cancers. The repertoire was sequenced with immunoSEQ multiplex PCR; TCRdb's copy has only in-frame clones and lacks some. The sample lists 60,000 to 80,000 clones; 75% to 90% were seen once. Sequencing used CD4+ or CD8+ T cells sorted from blood, obtained in a trial of the OX40 agonist ivuxolimab. The origin of the receptors is an adult with an advanced solid tumor such as melanoma, head and neck, liver or kidney cancer. The CDR3 runs from the conserved cysteine through the conserved F or W. D genes are given only for firm matches. Size tells how often a clone was seen (once, few, many) or the class of an expanded clone, and some rows leave it out.

clone_size	d_call	j_call	v_call	cdr3_nt	cdr3_aa
NA	NA	TRBJ1-6	TRBV28	TGTGCCAGCAGCACAGGGAACCGGTGGAACTCACCCCTCCACTTT	CASSTGNRWNSPLHF
NA	NA	TRBJ1-3	TRBV30	TGTGCCTGGAGTGTGCCCCCTTCTGGAAACACCATATATTTT	CAWSVPPSGNTIYF
NA	NA	TRBJ1-2	TRBV27	TGTGCCACCCGAGGGGTAAGGATTTGGGGCTACACCTTC	CATRGVRIWGYTF
NA	TRBD1	TRBJ2-7	TRBV18	TGTGCCGGCGGGACAGGGGGTTACGAGCAGTACTTC	CAGGTGGYEQYF
NA	NA	TRBJ2-7	TRBV30	TGTGCCTGGAAACTATGGGGTAACGAGCAGTACTTC	CAWKLWGNEQYF
NA	NA	TRBJ1-4	TRBV7-2	TGTGCCAGCAGCTCGGGACCCATAGAAAAACTGTTTTTT	CASSSGPIEKLFF
NA	NA	TRBJ2-5	TRBV7-2	TGTGCCAGCAGCTCCTCCCTCACGGTGGAGACCCAGTACTTC	CASSSSLTVETQYF
once	NA	TRBJ2-3	TRBV9	TGTGCCAGCAGCGTAGTAGAAGTTAGCACAGATACGCAGTATTTT	CASSVVEVSTDTQYF
NA	TRBD2	TRBJ2-5	TRBV5-4	TGTGCCAGCAGCTTGTTAGGGACTAGCGGGGGGGAGACCCAGTACTTC	CASSLLGTSGGETQYF
NA	NA	TRBJ1-5	TRBV5-4	TGTGCCAGCAGCTTGACCTTGGGGGCAGGAGGTGATAGCAATCAGCCCCAGCATTTT	CASSLTLGAGGDSNQPQHF
NA	TRBD1	TRBJ2-2	TRBV14	TGTGCCAGCAGCCAAGATAGGGGGCTAAACACCGGGGAGCTGTTTTTT	CASSQDRGLNTGELFF
NA	NA	TRBJ2-3	TRBV6-5	TGTGCCAGCAGTTACGAGGGAGATACGCAGTATTTT	CASSYEGDTQYF
NA	NA	TRBJ2-3	TRBV4-1	TGCGCCAGCAGCCAGAGAAGGGGGGGCGGAACCTTTGGCGATCCAGATACGCAGTATTTT	CASSQRRGGGTFGDPDTQYF
NA	TRBD1	TRBJ2-7	TRBV4-1	TGCGCCAGCAGCACCCGACAGGGGGTAACCTACGAGCAGTACTTC	CASSTRQGVTYEQYF
NA	TRBD1	TRBJ1-1	TRBV7-9	TGTGCCAGCAGCATAGGGACAGGGATGAACACTGAAGCTTTCTTT	CASSIGTGMNTEAFF
NA	TRBD1	TRBJ1-3	TRBV9	TGTGCCAGCAGCCCGATGACAGGGCCCTACTCTGGAAACACCATATATTTT	CASSPMTGPYSGNTIYF
NA	NA	TRBJ2-5	TRBV9	TGTGCCAGCAGCGTTCGGACGGGAGAGACCCAGTACTTC	CASSVRTGETQYF
NA	NA	TRBJ2-1	TRBV19	TGTGCCAGTACTAAACCCTCCCCAGGGGGGACCTACAATGAGCAGTTCTTC	CASTKPSPGGTYNEQFF
NA	TRBD1	TRBJ2-2	TRBV10-3	TGTGCCATCAGTGAGATACAGGGGGCCGGGGAGCTGTTTTTT	CAISEIQGAGELFF
NA	NA	TRBJ1-1	TRBV9	TGTGCCAGCAGTCGGGCCCTGAACACTGAAGCTTTCTTT	CASSRALNTEAFF
NA	NA	TRBJ2-3	TRBV19	TGTGCCAGTATCATGCGGGCGGGCACAGATACGCAGTATTTT	CASIMRAGTDTQYF
NA	NA	TRBJ2-2	TRBV5-1	TGCGCCAGCAGCTTAGCCCCCGGGGGCGATGGCGGGGAGCTGTTTTTT	CASSLAPGGDGGELFF
NA	NA	TRBJ1-2	TRBV5-8	TGTGCCAGCAGCCCTAGCTGGCAATATGGCTACACCTTC	CASSPSWQYGYTF
NA	NA	TRBJ2-7	TRBV4-3	TGCGCCAGCAGCTTAAACACGGACCGCGAGCAGTACTTC	CASSLNTDREQYF
NA	NA	TRBJ2-3	TRBV6-6	TGTGCCAGCAGTTACTCGGACGGCACAGATACGCAGTATTTT	CASSYSDGTDTQYF
NA	TRBD2	TRBJ2-1	TRBV5-1	TGCGCCAGCAGTCGAGAACCGGGACTAGCGGGCTACAATGAGCAGTTCTTC	CASSREPGLAGYNEQFF
NA	NA	TRBJ1-5	TRBV2	TGTGCCAGTTCCGGGACCGCTATGGGCAATCAGCCCCAGCATTTT	CASSGTAMGNQPQHF
once	NA	TRBJ2-1	TRBV19	TGTGCCAGTAGGAGGGCGATCTCGAGCTCCTACAATGAGCAGTTCTTC	CASRRAISSSYNEQFF
NA	TRBD1	TRBJ1-5	TRBV5-1	TGCGCCAGCAGCTTTCAGGGGGGCAATCAGCCCCAGCATTTT	CASSFQGGNQPQHF
NA	NA	TRBJ2-7	TRBV7-2	TGTGCCAGCAGCTCCTGGTTAGCCTCCTACGAGCAGTACTTC	CASSSWLASYEQYF
NA	NA	TRBJ2-7	TRBV6-1	TGTGCCAGCAGGGCACAGGGGGGGTCCTACGAGCAGTACTTC	CASRAQGGSYEQYF
NA	TRBD2	TRBJ2-5	TRBV28	TGTGCCAGCAGTTTTAGCGGGGGGCAAGAGACCCAGTACTTC	CASSFSGGQETQYF
NA	TRBD2	TRBJ2-7	TRBV6-1	TGTGCCAGCAGTGAAACTAGCGGGGGCTACGAGCAGTACTTC	CASSETSGGYEQYF
NA	TRBD1	TRBJ1-1	TRBV18	TGTGCCAGCTCACCCGGACAGGGGAACGCTGAAGCTTTCTTT	CASSPGQGNAEAFF
NA	TRBD1	TRBJ2-1	TRBV27	TGTGCCAGCAGTGCGTTGGACAGGGGCAAATACAATGAGCAGTTCTTC	CASSALDRGKYNEQFF
NA	NA	TRBJ2-7	TRBV11-2	TGTGCCAGCAGCTGGAAGCTAGGACGGGGCTCCTACGAGCAGTACTTC	CASSWKLGRGSYEQYF
NA	NA	TRBJ2-5	TRBV28	TGTGCCAGCAGTTCCCAACGGGGGCGGGGAGGAGAGACCCAGTACTTC	CASSSQRGRGGETQYF
NA	NA	TRBJ1-1	TRBV6-1	TGTGCCAGCAGTGAATTCTTTCTCGTCGTGAACACTGAAGCTTTCTTT	CASSEFFLVVNTEAFF
NA	NA	TRBJ1-5	TRBV29-1	TGCAGCGTTGAAGAGAACAGCAATCAGCCCCAGCATTTT	CSVEENSNQPQHF
medium-sized	NA	TRBJ2-3	TRBV5-1	TGCGCCAGCAGCTTGCAAGGGCGGACTAACACAGATACGCAGTATTTT	CASSLQGRTNTDTQYF
NA	TRBD1	TRBJ2-1	TRBV19	TGTGCCAGTAGTGCAGACTACAGGGGGGAGCAGTTCTTC	CASSADYRGEQFF
NA	NA	TRBJ2-5	TRBV2	TGTGCCAGCACGGGGCAAGAGACCCAGTACTTC	CASTGQETQYF
NA	TRBD1	TRBJ2-5	TRBV5-1	TGCGCCAGCAGTGCGGGACAGGTCAAGCGGGAGACCCAGTACTTC	CASSAGQVKRETQYF
NA	NA	TRBJ2-2	TRBV30	TGTGCCTGGAGTGATGTAAGCGGGGAGCTGTTTTTT	CAWSDVSGELFF
NA	NA	TRBJ2-7	TRBV6-6	TGTGCCAGCAGTCACGCCGGGACTGGCTCCTACGAGCAGTACTTC	CASSHAGTGSYEQYF
NA	NA	TRBJ1-5	TRBV10-3	TGTGCCATCAGTGCCCCGGATCAGCCCCAGCATTTT	CAISAPDQPQHF
NA	NA	TRBJ1-1	TRBV7-8	TGTGCCAGCAGCTTAGGAGAGGGTGAAGCTTTCTTT	CASSLGEGEAFF
NA	NA	TRBJ1-1	TRBV4-2	TGTGCCAGCAGCCAGTCTCAGGGGTACGCTTTCTTT	CASSQSQGYAFF
NA	NA	TRBJ2-5	TRBV27	TGTGCCAGCAGCCGCGCCAGGGGAGAGACCCAGTACTTC	CASSRARGETQYF
NA	TRBD2	TRBJ2-5	TRBV5-1	TGCGCCAGCAGCGCGAACGGGGGGGCCGTGCGAGAGACCCAGTACTTC	CASSANGGAVRETQYF
NA	TRBD1	TRBJ2-1	TRBV5-5	TGTGCCAGTTATGGGACAGTCTCCTACAATGAGCAGTTCTTC	CASYGTVSYNEQFF
NA	NA	TRBJ2-1	TRBV9	TGTGCCAGCAGCCTAACGTCGGGGGTCGCCTACAATGAGCAGTTCTTC	CASSLTSGVAYNEQFF
NA	NA	TRBJ1-5	TRBV2	TGTGCCAGCAGGGTGGGGGGGGATCAGCCCCAGCATTTT	CASRVGGDQPQHF
NA	TRBD2	TRBJ2-5	TRBV18	TGTGCCAGCTCACGGCTAGCGGGGGGCCAAGAGACCCAGTACTTC	CASSRLAGGQETQYF
once	NA	TRBJ2-2	TRBV29-1	TGCAGCGTTTCTATGAGTGGGTCCGGGGAGCTGTTTTTT	CSVSMSGSGELFF
few	TRBD1	TRBJ2-7	TRBV19	TGTGCCAGTAGTGTCGGACAGGGACGGTACGAGCAGTACTTC	CASSVGQGRYEQYF
NA	NA	TRBJ1-6	TRBV7-2	TGTGCCAGCAGCTTTCTACAGGGACACTATCTCCACTTT	CASSFLQGHYLHF
NA	TRBD1	TRBJ2-7	TRBV28	TGTGCCAGCAGCCTAGGACAGGGGGCGAACGAGCAGTACTTC	CASSLGQGANEQYF
NA	NA	TRBJ2-3	TRBV29-1	TGCAGCGCCCGCTGGAGCACAGATACGCAGTATTTT	CSARWSTDTQYF